These 8 T cell receptor beta chains were sequenced from one sample in a study of shared clonotypes between healthy human individuals. Measured with immunoSEQ multiplex PCR; TCRdb has only the in-frame clones, and not every one. The repertoire holds about 2 million clones, with 95% as singletons. Input material: naive CD4+ T cells sorted from blood. Sample subset: CD45RA+ positively selected. The receptors were gathered from a man aged 18 to 30 in good health.

V is TRBV28 and J is TRBJ2-1; 10 positions agree with TRBD2. CDR3 length: 16 amino acids. Germline values: CDR1 MDHEN, CDR2 SYDVKM. V shed 1 base and J 2 bases; nucleotides not matched to a gene: 2. CDR3 protein: CASSLSSGGAYNEQFF. CDR3 sequence (DNA): TGTGCCAGCAGTTTATCGAGCGGGGGGGCCTACAATGAGCAGTTCTTC.

The CDR3 DNA reads as TGTGCCAGCAGCCAAGATCCAACAGGGCGTTCTTTCAATCAGCCCCAGCATTTT. Translation: CASSQDPTGRSFNQPQHF. The chain uses TRBV4-2 and TRBJ1-5, with D perhaps matching TRBD1 (6 bases). Trimming cost V 0 bases and J 3 bases, with 18 bases left between them. There are 18 residues in the CDR3. Germline CDR1 is LGHNA and CDR2 is YNFKEQ.

The chain is built from TRBV28 and TRBJ2-7; TRBD1 agrees at 7 bases. The length of the CDR3 is 15 residues. V lost 7 bases and J lost 2; bases outside the gene matches: 11. Germline loops: CDR1 MDHEN, CDR2 SYDVKM. The CDR3 DNA reads as TGTGCCAGCAACTCTGGGACAGTGAGGGCCTACGAGCAGTACTTC. It encodes CASNSGTVRAYEQYF.

The sample holds one count of this clone. The DNA of the CDR3 is TGTGCCAGCAGCTTTTGGGGGGATGGTGAGCAGTTCTTC. It translates to CASSFWGDGEQFF. The chain employs TRBV7-2 and TRBJ2-1; TRBD2 might be the D (6 bases). Per the germline V gene, CDR1 is SGHTA and CDR2 is FQGNSA. CDR3 length: 13 amino acids. V was trimmed by 3 bases and J by 9 bases, leaving 12 bases between them. Filled out from reference TRBV7-2 and TRBJ2-1, the complete variable domain reads GAGVSQSPSNKVTEKGKDVELRCDPISGHTALYWYRQSLGQGLEFLIYFQGNSAPDKSGLPSDRFSAERTGGSVSTLTIQRTQQEDSAVYLCASSFWGDGEQFFGPGTRLTVL.

The chain joins TRBV5-1 to TRBJ2-1; no clear D gene. Trimming took 0 bases from V and 5 from J, leaving 9 bases between them. This CDR3 spans 14 amino acids. Germline lookup yields CDR1 SGHRS and CDR2 YFSETQ. The CDR3 DNA reads as TGCGCCAGCAGCTTGGAACATCAAGACAATGAGCAGTTCTTC. Translating gives CASSLEHQDNEQFF.

This clone was seen only once. CDR3 loop: CAINGDRTNTGELFF. CDR3 coding DNA: TGTGCCATCAATGGGGACAGGACGAACACCGGGGAGCTGTTTTTT. The chain recombines TRBV10-3 with TRBJ2-2, with 8 bases that match TRBD1. After removal of 7 bases from V and 0 bases from J, the junction contained 4 bases not matched to a gene. This CDR3 region has 15 residues. Looked up from germline, CDR1 is ENHRY and CDR2 is SYGVKD.

V usage is TRBV7-9 and J usage is TRBJ1-1; a possible D gene is TRBD1 (6 bases). Trimming took 2 bases from V and 1 from J, leaving 14 bases between them. This CDR3 region has 16 residues. The germline V gene encodes CDR1 SEHNR and CDR2 FQNEAQ (reference sequence). The CDR3 DNA follows: TGTGCCAGCAGCTTAACATTAGGCAGGGGGAACACTGAAGCTTTCTTT. It specifies CASSLTLGRGNTEAFF.

This sequence joins TRBV7-4 and TRBJ2-7, with D possibly TRBD1 on 6 matching bases. CDR1 and CDR2 (germline): SGHVT, SQSDAQ. CDR3 length: 14 amino acids. Trimming left V 5 bases short and J 5 bases short, with 16 bases between. Here the CDR3 reads CASSLKGGLNEQYF. The DNA for the CDR3 is TGTGCCAGCAGCCTTAAAGGGGGTCTGAACGAGCAGTACTTC.